This T cell receptor beta chain was sequenced for a study of blood T cell repertoires in COVID-19. This table comes from immunoSEQ multiplex PCR, and its TCRdb copy is limited to in-frame clones, with some not included. Among about 86,000 clones listed, around 89% were seen once. This CDR3 has 18 residues. Per the germline V gene, CDR1 is LNHDA and CDR2 is SQIVND (reference sequence). J lost 1 base, V lost 5 bases, and 12 bases had no gene match. The chain recombines TRBV19 with TRBJ1-5; 9 bases line up with TRBD1. The sequence was collected from a woman between 45 and 65 years old with acute COVID-19. The sequenced sample consisted of PBMCs or T cells enriched from blood (not recorded which). The CDR3 DNA follows: TGTGCCAGTAGTTCAAGGACAGGGGCCCGGAGAAGCAATCAGCCCCAGCATTTT. This sequence encodes CASSSRTGARRSNQPQHF.